These 13 T cell receptor beta chains were sequenced from one sample in a study of regulatory T cells in long-lasting Graves disease. In building TCR beta libraries, iRepertoire HTBI primers were used together with Arm-PCR of CDR3 regions. TCRdb used MiXCR to reprocess the multiplex PCR reads, holding one entry per CDR3 protein. The top ten clones hold 35% to 55% of a sample with 600,000 to 800,000 distinct CDR3 sequences, 30% of them seen once. Sample time point: persistent/refractory GD, antithyroid drugs over 5 years with positive TRAb. Extracted PBMC RNA gave rise to the TCR library. The source was peripheral blood mononuclear cells (PBMCs), collected when the disease was refractory, from a patient treated with antithyroid drugs. These receptors were obtained from a female donor with Graves disease.

The chain couples TRBV3-1 to TRBJ2-5; D possibly corresponds to TRBD2 (5 bases). The germline V gene has CDR1 LGHDT and CDR2 YNNKEL (reference sequence). The V gene lost 1 base and the J gene lost 0 bases, with 12 bases spanning the gap. This CDR3 has 16 amino acids. CDR3 in DNA: TGTGCCAGCAGCCAAGTCGGCGGGTACTACCAAGAGACCCAGTACTTC. Its protein product is CASSQVGGYYQETQYF.

This clonotype appeared a few times. The chain couples TRBV30 to TRBJ1-5; no reliable D call. The germline V gene encodes CDR1 GTSNPN and CDR2 SVGIG (reference sequence). The CDR3 has 13 amino acids. V lost 1 base to trimming and J lost 6 bases, with 10 bases between them. The CDR3 nucleotides read TGTGCCTGGAGTGCAGACACAGTTCAGCCCCAGCATTTT. Residues: CAWSADTVQPQHF.

The CDR3 region is CASSQGGGRGNTIYF. CDR3 bases: TGTGCCAGCAGCCAGGGGGGAGGGCGTGGAAACACCATATATTTT. This chain links TRBV3-1 with TRBJ1-3; a weak D match, TRBD1 (5 bases). The CDR3 has 15 residues. Germline-derived CDR1 and CDR2 are LGHDT and YNNKEL (reference sequence). V dropped 3 bases and J dropped 3 bases, with 12 bases sitting between them.

The chain couples TRBV6-1 to TRBJ1-5, with 7 positions matching TRBD1. This CDR3 has 14 amino acids. Germline V lookup: CDR1 MNHNS, CDR2 SASEGT. The trim removed 2 bases at V and 5 bases at J, leaving 3 bases unmatched. The CDR3 region is CASSERGQDQPQHF. CDR3 DNA sequence: TGTGCCAGCAGTGAAAGGGGGCAGGATCAGCCCCAGCATTTT.

This clonotype was seen a handful of times. V usage is TRBV27 and J usage is TRBJ1-5, with 8 bases fitting TRBD1. The CDR3 consists of 14 residues. Losses at the gene ends were 5 bases for V and 6 bases for J; bases not matched to a gene: 6. Germline V lookup: CDR1 MNHEY, CDR2 SMNVEV (reference sequence). The CDR3 protein is CASSAGQGGQPQHF. The CDR3 DNA reads TGTGCCAGCAGTGCCGGACAGGGTGGTCAGCCCCAGCATTTT.

The chain links TRBV2 to TRBJ1-2; the D is unclear. V was cut by 3 bases and J by 5 bases, with 13 bases left in between. The V gene's germline CDR1 is SNHLY and CDR2 FYNNEI. The CDR3 is 14 residues long. CDR3 sequence: CASSDYTVSYGYTF. The CDR3 nucleotides are TGTGCCAGCAGTGATTACACAGTCTCTTATGGCTACACCTTC.

The gene calls are TRBV12-3 or TRBV12-4 and TRBJ2-3; D unclear. The CDR3 totals 13 residues. V lost 4 bases and J lost 2, with 7 bases in between. This chain's CDR3 is CASSSPVTDTQYF. The CDR3 DNA sequence: TGTGCCAGCAGTTCCCCGGTCACAGATACGCAGTATTTT.

This clonotype was recorded a few times. The chain couples TRBV24-1 to TRBJ2-3; D is possibly TRBD2 (5 bases). Germline CDR1 is KGHDR and CDR2 is SFDVKD. The CDR3 consists of 17 residues. Trimming stripped 1 base from V and 4 bases from J, with 17 bases between. CDR3 region: CATSDFFGLSHPDTQYF. CDR3 nucleotide sequence: TGTGCCACCAGTGATTTCTTTGGACTCTCACACCCAGATACGCAGTATTTT.

The rearrangement uses TRBV13 and TRBJ2-7; 8 bases line up with TRBD2. Germline V gene data show CDR1 as PRHDT and CDR2 as FYEKMQ (reference sequence). CDR3 length: 15 amino acids. V dropped 5 bases and J dropped 4; count of bases not matched to a gene: 10. CDR3 protein: CASSPRSGSRYEQYF. The CDR3 coding sequence is TGTGCCAGCAGCCCCCGGAGCGGGAGTAGGTACGAGCAGTACTTC.

This clonotype was observed a few times. The chain links TRBV27 to TRBJ2-5, with 8 bases lining up with TRBD1. CDR1 is MNHEY, CDR2 SMNVEV, per germline (reference sequence). The CDR3 contains 17 residues. V lost 1 base and J lost 4; bases outside the gene matches: 11. CDR3 DNA: TGTGCCAGCAGTTTATTAACCCAGGGGGCAGGAGGAGAGACCCAGTACTTC. Translated: CASSLLTQGAGGETQYF.

The chain couples TRBV20-1 to TRBJ2-7, with D perhaps matching TRBD1 (5 bases). Trimming cost V 0 bases and J 5 bases, with 11 bases left between them. The germline V gene encodes CDR1 DFQATT and CDR2 SNEGSKA (reference sequence). There are 13 residues in the CDR3. The CDR3 protein is CSARDQGLHEQYF. CDR3 DNA: TGCAGTGCTAGAGATCAGGGTTTGCACGAGCAGTACTTC.

The chain is built from TRBV5-4 and TRBJ1-1, with D perhaps TRBD1 (5 bases). V was cut by 2 bases and J by 4 bases, with 12 bases left in between. The CDR3 is 14 residues long. CDR1 is SGHNT, CDR2 YYREEE, per germline (reference sequence). The CDR3 DNA follows: TGTGCCAGCAGCTTTGACAGAGCGAGCACTGAAGCTTTCTTT. It specifies CASSFDRASTEAFF.

V gene TRBV7-3 combines with J gene TRBJ2-2; perhaps TRBD1 as D (6 bases). Germline V gene sequence: CDR1 SGHTA, CDR2 FQGTGA. V shed 5 bases and J shed 6 bases, with 19 bases lying between them. The CDR3 is made up of 16 amino acids. The CDR3 DNA sequence: TGTGCCAGCAGCCGTTCGACAGGTCAGGGACCCGGGGAGCTGTTTTTT. Translated: CASSRSTGQGPGELFF. The whole variable domain, remainder taken from reference TRBV7-3 and TRBJ2-2, is GAGVSQTPSNKVTEKGKYVELRCDPISGHTALYWYRQSLGQGPEFLIYFQGTGAADDSGLPNDRFFAVRPEGSVSTLKIQRTERGDSAVYLCASSRSTGQGPGELFFGEGSRLTVL.